The rows below give T cell receptor beta chains drawn from one sample of a study of blood T cells in healthy people across ages. Each CDR3 protein is one row after TCRdb ran MiXCR on the 5' RACE reads. Counted here are about 380,000 distinct CDR3 sequences, about 52% occurring once; the ten biggest clones make up under 65%. Sequencing was done on a sample of blood. The receptors originated from a man in his 60s in good health. The CDR3 runs from the conserved cysteine through the conserved F or W. D genes are given only for firm matches. For some rows the clone size is stated as once, few or many, or as a class when expanded; others skip it.

cdr3_aa cdr3_nt d_call clone_size j_call v_call
CASSTPGTALNYGYTF TGTGCCAGCAGTACCCCCGGGACTGCTCTGAACTATGGCTACACCTTC - - TRBJ1-2 TRBV12-3/TRBV12-4
CASSRQRGGYEQYF TGTGCCAGCAGCCGGCAGCGGGGGGGCTACGAGCAGTACTTC TRBD2 - TRBJ2-7 TRBV4-2
CASSSLAGVEETQYF TGTGCCAGCAGTTCCCTAGCGGGAGTCGAAGAGACCCAGTACTTC TRBD2 - TRBJ2-5 TRBV25-1
CASSVRGGIEQFF TGTGCCAGCAGTGTCCGCGGGGGCATTGAGCAGTTCTTC - few TRBJ2-1 TRBV12-3/TRBV12-4
CASSQVSQGSQPQHF TGTGCCAGCAGCCAAGTTTCACAGGGTTCCCAGCCCCAGCATTTT - - TRBJ1-5 TRBV4-2
CASSVGRGTDYGYTF TGTGCCAGCAGCGTAGGAAGGGGGACGGACTATGGCTACACCTTC - few TRBJ1-2 TRBV9
CASSSPGPGDPANYGYTF TGTGCCAGCAGCTCCCCTGGACCAGGGGATCCAGCTAACTATGGCTACACCTTC - few TRBJ1-2 TRBV7-2
CASSLPAVWDYGYTF TGTGCCAGCAGCTTGCCCGCCGTGTGGGACTATGGCTACACCTTC - - TRBJ1-2 TRBV7-2
CSATKRTGPYGYTF TGCAGTGCTACAAAGAGGACAGGGCCCTATGGCTACACCTTC TRBD1 - TRBJ1-2 TRBV20-1
CASSFSGGAYNEQFF TGTGCCAGCAGCTTTAGCGGGGGGGCCTACAATGAGCAGTTCTTC TRBD2 - TRBJ2-1 TRBV11-1
CASGSLVGGETQYF TGTGCTAGCGGTTCGTTAGTGGGGGGAGAGACCCAGTACTTC - few TRBJ2-5 TRBV12-5
CASSRTGPESYEQYF TGCGCCAGCAGCCGGACAGGGCCCGAGTCCTACGAGCAGTACTTC TRBD1 - TRBJ2-7 TRBV5-1
CASTPWGSGANVLTF TGTGCCAGCACCCCATGGGGGTCTGGGGCCAACGTCCTGACTTTC - few TRBJ2-6 TRBV28
CATRGVSYNEQFF TGTGCCACTCGGGGGGTCTCCTACAATGAGCAGTTCTTC TRBD2 - TRBJ2-1 TRBV12-3/TRBV12-4
CASSAPQTANEKLFF TGTGCCAGCAGCGCCCCGCAAACGGCTAATGAAAAACTGTTTTTT - - TRBJ1-4 TRBV2
CATSRDATRNSPLHF TGTGCCACCAGCAGAGATGCCACTAGGAATTCACCCCTCCACTTT - - TRBJ1-6 TRBV15
CSARQRTEAFF TGCAGTGCTAGACAGCGCACTGAAGCTTTCTTT - - TRBJ1-1 TRBV20-1
CSARTGSSYGYTF TGCAGTGCTAGAACAGGGTCCAGCTATGGCTACACCTTC - - TRBJ1-2 TRBV20-1
CSAPSGTGVSYEQYF TGCAGTGCCCCTTCCGGGACAGGCGTCTCCTACGAGCAGTACTTC TRBD1 - TRBJ2-7 TRBV20-1
CASSMDKSNEQYF TGTGCCAGTAGTATGGACAAGTCGAACGAGCAGTACTTC - - TRBJ2-7 TRBV19
CSASWGSNEQYF TGCAGTGCTAGTTGGGGCAGCAATGAGCAGTACTTC - - TRBJ2-5 TRBV20-1
CASSGKTGGKYNEQYF TGTGCCAGCAGTGGGAAGACGGGGGGGAAGTACAATGAGCAGTACTTC TRBD2 - TRBJ2-7 TRBV6-1
CSANRGGRYEQYF TGCAGTGCTAATAGGGGGGGCCGTTACGAGCAGTACTTC - - TRBJ2-7 TRBV20-1
CASSEAGNEQFF TGTGCCAGCAGTGAAGCAGGGAATGAGCAGTTCTTC - - TRBJ2-1 TRBV2
CSAPSRGGWYNEQFF TGCAGTGCCCCCTCACGGGGGGGGTGGTACAATGAGCAGTTCTTC TRBD2 - TRBJ2-1 TRBV20-1
CSERREGSSYNEQFF TGCAGTGAGCGGCGGGAGGGGAGCTCCTACAATGAGCAGTTCTTC TRBD2 - TRBJ2-1 TRBV20-1
CASSSRTGVSYEQYF TGTGCCAGCAGCTCCCGGACAGGGGTATCCTACGAGCAGTACTTC TRBD1 many TRBJ2-7 TRBV6-5
CASSLRTSGRASYEQYF TGTGCCAGCAGTTTACGGACTAGCGGGAGGGCCTCCTACGAGCAGTACTTC TRBD2 - TRBJ2-7 TRBV28
CASSSGLAAYNEQYF TGCGCCAGCAGCTCCGGACTAGCGGCCTACAATGAGCAGTACTTC TRBD2 - TRBJ2-7 TRBV5-1
CATSRGGTEIEKLFF TGTGCCACCAGCAGAGGGGGGACAGAAATTGAAAAACTGTTTTTT TRBD1 - TRBJ1-4 TRBV15
CASSPDTTTEQYF TGTGCCAGCAGCCCCGACACGACCACCGAGCAGTACTTC - - TRBJ2-7 TRBV12-3/TRBV12-4
CSVDPGGETQYF TGCAGCGTTGATCCCGGGGGAGAGACCCAGTACTTC - - TRBJ2-5 TRBV29-1
CASSVKALNYGYTF TGTGCCAGCAGTGTGAAGGCCTTAAACTATGGCTACACCTTC - - TRBJ1-2 TRBV2
CSAAGGGDTQYF TGCAGTGCTGCGGGGGGGGGAGATACGCAGTATTTT TRBD2 - TRBJ2-3 TRBV20-1
CASSPARGPAVEQFF TGTGCCAGCAGCCCAGCAAGGGGGCCGGCCGTCGAGCAGTTCTTC TRBD1 few TRBJ2-1 TRBV11-3
CASSFRTGETGELFF TGCGCCAGCAGCTTTAGGACAGGGGAAACCGGGGAGCTGTTTTTT TRBD1 few TRBJ2-2 TRBV5-1
CASSRLAEDNEQFF TGCGCCAGCAGCCGACTAGCGGAGGACAATGAGCAGTTCTTC TRBD2 - TRBJ2-1 TRBV4-3
CSVEDGPRADTQYF TGCAGCGTTGAAGACGGCCCCCGCGCAGATACGCAGTATTTT - - TRBJ2-3 TRBV29-1
CASSPTGVSGANVLTF TGCGCCAGCAGCCCTACAGGGGTCTCCGGGGCCAACGTCCTGACTTTC TRBD1 - TRBJ2-6 TRBV5-1
CASSESFTQYF TGTGCCAGCAGTGAATCCTTTACGCAGTATTTT - - TRBJ2-3 TRBV25-1
CASSQRGLATDTQYF TGTGCCAGCAGTCAAAGGGGACTAGCGACGGATACGCAGTATTTT TRBD2 few TRBJ2-3 TRBV12-3/TRBV12-4
CASRQTGLNTQYF TGTGCCAGCAGACAGACCGGGCTAAATACGCAGTATTTT - - TRBJ2-3 TRBV6-2/TRBV6-3
CASSYSKGQGIYEQYF TGTGCCAGCAGTTACTCGAAAGGACAGGGGATCTACGAGCAGTACTTC TRBD1 - TRBJ2-7 TRBV6-6
CASSPMRALYNEQFF TGTGCCAGCAGCCCCATGCGGGCTCTCTACAATGAGCAGTTCTTC - - TRBJ2-1 TRBV11-3
CATSRDKRSGATDTQYF TGTGCCACCAGCAGAGATAAAAGGTCAGGGGCAACAGATACGCAGTATTTT - - TRBJ2-3 TRBV15
CASSFYIGAHYEQYF TGTGCCAGCAGCTTCTACATCGGGGCACACTACGAGCAGTACTTC - - TRBJ2-7 TRBV7-2
CASREDRVNYEQYF TGTGCCAGCCGGGAGGACAGGGTTAACTACGAGCAGTACTTC - - TRBJ2-7 TRBV5-8
CASRYSSSGETQYF TGTGCCAGCAGGTACTCGTCTAGCGGGGAGACCCAGTACTTC TRBD2 - TRBJ2-5 TRBV6-2/TRBV6-3
CASSYQRTSGGYNEQFF TGTGCCAGCAGTTACCAGAGGACTAGCGGGGGGTACAATGAGCAGTTCTTC TRBD2 - TRBJ2-1 TRBV6-5
CASSLYRSQETQYF TGTGCCAGCAGCTTGTACAGGTCTCAAGAGACCCAGTACTTC - - TRBJ2-5 TRBV7-2
CASSDGGFSYEQFF TGTGCCAGCAGTGATGGTGGGTTTTCCTACGAGCAGTTCTTC - - TRBJ2-1 TRBV25-1
CAWSVPGRGWYGYTF TGTGCCTGGAGTGTACCGGGGCGCGGTTGGTATGGCTACACCTTC - - TRBJ1-2 TRBV30
CASSQGQDGGYTF TGTGCCAGCAGCCAAGGACAGGATGGTGGCTACACCTTC TRBD1 - TRBJ1-2 TRBV7-9
CATQQSGNYGYTF TGTGCCACGCAGCAGAGTGGGAACTATGGCTACACCTTC - - TRBJ1-2 TRBV24-1
CASSLEGGRSPGYTF TGTGCCAGCAGCTTGGAGGGGGGGCGTTCTCCTGGCTACACCTTC - - TRBJ1-2 TRBV5-4
CATSGTGAGANVLTF TGTGCCACCTCAGGGACAGGAGCTGGGGCCAACGTCCTGACTTTC TRBD1 many TRBJ2-6 TRBV15
CASSPRRGVDIQYF TGTGCCAGCAGCCCCCGGAGGGGTGTGGACATTCAGTACTTC - - TRBJ2-4 TRBV13